This paragraph reports one T cell receptor beta chain. Its antigen remains unidentified. This CDR3 has 15 amino acids. Losses at the gene ends were 1 base for V and 4 bases for J; bases not matched to a gene: 9. The germline V gene encodes CDR1 GTSNPN and CDR2 SVGIG (reference sequence). This record belongs to a study of cytomegalovirus exposure and HLA in healthy donors. Study information: An analysis done earlier identified almost 120 million unique TCR beta sequences from about 179 million T cells.

Study-wide results and limits: TCR beta V segments were, for the most part, productive about 90% or about 30% of the time in an earlier analysis.

13 Jbeta primers and 60 Vbeta primers were used for the PCR. Here immunoSEQ multiplex PCR was the method, and the copy in TCRdb shows in-frame clones only, minus some. Of 100,000 to 150,000 clones in the sample, 80% are singletons; the top ten hold roughly 5.5%. This TCR derives from a man in his thirties or forties in good health and CMV-seronegative. Sample: PBMCs. V gene TRBV30 combines with J gene TRBJ1-1; the match to TRBD1 covers 7 bases. CDR3 sequence: CAWSGLARGATEAFF. The DNA for the CDR3 is TGTGCCTGGAGTGGACTTGCCAGGGGGGCCACTGAAGCTTTCTTT.